One T cell receptor (beta chain) is described in this entry. Cohorts were assigned according to the clinical history that participants reported. The CDR3 consists of 16 residues. The trim removed 3 bases at V and 6 bases at J, leaving 10 bases unmatched. Germline lookup yields CDR1 SGDLS and CDR2 YYNGEE. The data are from a study of blood T cell repertoires in COVID-19. Study-wide context: The origin of the acute and convalescent COVID-19 samples was the United States, Italy and Spain.

Some clones are missing from TCRdb's copy, which holds only in-frame ones; the method was immunoSEQ multiplex PCR. The sample holds 200,000 to 250,000 clones, more than 75% seen once. Sequenced material: PBMCs or T cells enriched from blood (not recorded which). The origin of this receptor is a woman in her forties or fifties who had recovered from COVID-19. The rearrangement uses TRBV9 and TRBJ2-1; 9 bases align to TRBD2. Here the CDR3 DNA reads TGTGCCAGCAGCGCCGTTCTAGCGGGATGGACCAATGAGCAGTTCTTC. Amino acids: CASSAVLAGWTNEQFF.